Listed here are 14 T cell receptor beta chains from one sample, sequenced in a study of breast tumors, draining lymph nodes, adjacent tissues. TCRdb itself ran the multiplex PCR reads through MiXCR, one entry per CDR3 protein. The sample includes about 80,000 distinct CDR3 sequences, approximately 19% of them seen just once. Axillary draining lymph nodes of breast cancer patients supplied the node samples. The sequenced sample consisted of axillary lymph node tissue. These receptors were obtained from a female donor with breast cancer. Some clones in this sample may be carry-over from other donors' samples.

At least ten counts were recorded for this clonotype. This sequence joins TRBV7-9 and TRBJ2-3, with D unresolved. CDR1 is SEHNR and CDR2 is FQNEAQ in the germline V gene (reference sequence). The CDR3 length is 16 residues. The V end was cut by 5 bases, the J end by 0 bases, with 15 bases between. The CDR3 reads CASSPLDGKSTDTQYF. Here the CDR3 DNA reads TGTGCCAGCAGCCCGCTCGACGGAAAGAGCACAGATACGCAGTATTTT.

This clonotype was seen just once. A read error may be the cause here, since a much bigger clone is one base away. Lacking the conserved final phenylalanine or tryptophan, this CDR3 likely reflects a read error. The V and J genes are TRBV7-9 and TRBJ2-2; 9 bases align to TRBD2. After removal of 2 bases from V and 7 bases from J, the junction contained 11 bases not matched to a gene. Germline values: CDR1 SEHNR, CDR2 FQNEAQ (reference sequence). The CDR3 totals 17 residues. CDR3 residues: CASSLWVGTSSIGELFV. DNA of the CDR3: TGTGCCAGCAGCTTATGGGTCGGGACTAGCAGTATCGGGGAGCTGTTTGTT.

At least ten counts were recorded for this clonotype. This rearrangement joins TRBV6-1 to TRBJ2-7; D remains unclear. Germline loops: CDR1 MNHNS, CDR2 SASEGT. This CDR3 has 12 amino acids. Trimming left V 6 bases short and J 6 bases short, with 12 bases between. For the CDR3, the DNA is TGTGCCAGCAGCACCAGCAGATTCGAGCAGTACTTC. Its translation is CASSTSRFEQYF.

V is TRBV5-6 and J is TRBJ1-1; 8 positions match TRBD1. From germline, CDR1 is SGHDT and CDR2 YYEEEE. The CDR3 sequence is 14 residues long. The V gene end was trimmed by 6 bases and the J gene end by 3 bases; junction bases not matched to a gene: 7. The CDR3 DNA reads as TGTGCCAGCACCCTCGGACAGGGAGACACTGAAGCTTTCTTT. It is translated as CASTLGQGDTEAFF.

In this sample, this clonotype turned up many times. This rearrangement joins TRBV25-1 to TRBJ1-2, with D uncertain. Trimming took off 3 bases at V and 7 bases at J, with 6 bases between the two ends. The CDR3 is 11 amino acids. CDR1 and CDR2 from the germline V gene are MGHDK and SYGVNS. The CDR3 is CASSDEFGYTF. In DNA, the CDR3 is TGTGCCAGCAGTGATGAGTTTGGCTACACCTTC.

As regards this clonotype: This may stem from a read error, because a much larger clone lies one nucleotide away. The rearrangement links TRBV6-2 or TRBV6-3 to TRBJ2-2, with D tentatively TRBD1 (6 bases). This CDR3 contains 15 residues. CDR1 is MNHEY and CDR2 is SVGEGT in the germline V gene. Deletions cut 6 bases from V and 4 bases from J, with 15 bases between. The CDR3 bases are TGTGCCAGCAGGCGCCGGGACACCGCCACCGGGGAGCTGTTTTTT. Residues: CASRRRDTATGELFF.

This clonotype was counted ten times or more. The chain employs TRBV5-1 and TRBJ1-3; no clear D gene. This CDR3 has 14 amino acids. V was clipped by 0 bases and J by 0 bases, with 4 bases between them. Germline loops: CDR1 SGHRS, CDR2 YFSETQ. CDR3 residues: CASSLGYSGNTIYF. CDR3 DNA sequence: TGCGCCAGCAGCTTGGGCTACTCTGGAAACACCATATATTTT.

This CDR3 reads CASTSRAGGYNEQFF. CDR3 sequence (DNA): TGTGCCAGCACCTCCCGGGCGGGAGGCTACAATGAGCAGTTCTTC. The rearrangement uses TRBV27 and TRBJ2-1, with 8 bases that match TRBD2. The trim removed 7 bases at V and 3 bases at J, leaving 8 bases unmatched. The CDR3 has 15 amino acids. The germline V gene has CDR1 MNHEY and CDR2 SMNVEV (reference sequence).

The sample holds many counts of this clonotype. J is TRBJ2-5 and V is TRBV19, with D perhaps matching TRBD1 or TRBD2 (6 bases each). V was pared by 4 bases and J by 9 bases, with 12 bases between. Germline V lookup: CDR1 LNHDA, CDR2 SQIVND (reference sequence). The CDR3 runs 12 residues. CDR3 coding DNA: TGTGCCAGTAGTAACGGGGGCGTGCCCCAGTACTTC. It encodes CASSNGGVPQYF.

The sample holds one count of this clonotype. As the CDR3 is not closed by the conserved phenylalanine or tryptophan, this likely results from a read error. The chain is built from TRBV12-3 or TRBV12-4 and TRBJ2-1; 12 positions match TRBD2. The CDR3 runs to 20 residues. Unmatched junction bases numbered 16, after V lost 5 bases and J lost 2 bases. This CDR3 is CASSHPGTSGLPGTYNEQFL. The CDR3 DNA is TGTGCCAGCAGTCACCCTGGGACTAGCGGGTTACCAGGTACCTACAATGAGCAGTTCCTC.

This clonotype was recorded many times. The chain joins TRBV3-1 to TRBJ1-2; weak D call: TRBD1 (6 bases). The CDR3 is 12 residues long. Germline V gene sequence: CDR1 LGHDT, CDR2 YNNKEL (reference sequence). Trimming pared 6 bases from V and 6 bases from J, leaving 11 bases between. The CDR3 coding sequence is TGTGCCAGCAGGGTGACAGGCCATGGCTACACCTTC. Encoded protein: CASRVTGHGYTF.

This clonotype was recorded at least ten times. The chain combines TRBV2 with TRBJ2-7; 12 positions match TRBD2. Germline values: CDR1 SNHLY, CDR2 FYNNEI. There are 14 residues in the CDR3. V dropped 8 bases and J dropped 2; count of bases not matched to a gene: 4. CDR3: CASYGLAGTYEQYF. Here the CDR3 DNA reads TGTGCCAGCTACGGACTAGCGGGGACCTACGAGCAGTACTTC.

This clonotype was observed at least ten times. The CDR3 is CASSFPSGSADTQYF. CDR3 in DNA: TGCGCCAGCAGCTTTCCTAGCGGGAGCGCAGATACGCAGTATTTT. The chain is built from TRBV5-1 and TRBJ2-3; 10 nucleotides line up with TRBD2. The CDR3 is 15 residues long. J gave up 4 bases and V 2 bases, and 4 bases lay outside the gene matches. The germline CDR1 and CDR2 sequences are SGHRS and YFSETQ.

In this sample, this clonotype turned up many times. Mismatch with germline at one junction end may stem from a read error. The rearrangement joins TRBV7-7 to TRBJ2-3; 7 positions match TRBD1. Germline CDR1 reads SSHAT; CDR2 reads FNYEAQ (reference sequence). The CDR3 is 14 amino acids. CDR3 region: CASSPDRATDTQYF. The CDR3 DNA is TGTGCTAGCAGTCCAGACAGGGCTACAGATACGCAGTATTTT.